This T cell receptor (beta chain) was found in a study of molecular identifiers for immune sequencing clone quantification. Study details: Split five ways in replicates, RNA from about 20,000 or 100,000 naive CD8 cells had four portions sequenced.

The study, taken as a whole, reports: Among approximately 1 million naive cells, as was reported, spiked Jurkat TCR RNA from one cell was detectable.

The use of previously described methods and listed TCR primers produced the bulk TCR libraries. TCRdb re-analysed the PCR reads in MiXCR, keeping a single row per CDR3 protein. This table holds 600,000 to 650,000 distinct CDR3 sequences, 15% to 20% found once. The CD8+CD4-CCR7+CD45RA+ phenotype defined the sorted naive CD8 T cells. A note on this clonotype: Antigen unknown. A much larger clone differs by one base, so this may be a read error.

This receptor was obtained from a human donor in good health. Some libraries in this study had Jurkat cell RNA spiked in. Source material: naive CD8+ T cells from blood, with Jurkat cell RNA spiked in. Sample subset: FACS-sorted CD8+CD4-CCR7+CD45RA+ naive T cells.

As DNA, the CDR3 is TGCAGCGTAACCCGGGAGAGGATGAACACTGAAGATTTCTTT. Its protein is CSVTRERMNTEDFF. The rearrangement uses TRBV29-1 and TRBJ1-1; D is unclear. CDR1 and CDR2 (germline): SQVTM, ANQGSEA. The CDR3 covers 14 residues.